The text below deals with one T cell receptor beta chain. Its antigen remains unknown. Healthy adults negative for HIV, lacking recent acute infections or vaccinations, served as donors. The CDR3 contains 15 residues. V was pared by 4 bases and J by 4 bases, with 17 bases between. Germline loops: CDR1 SGHRS, CDR2 YFSETQ. The data derive from a study of shared clonotypes between healthy human individuals. Points from the study as a whole: Shared clonotypes: about 5% naive CD4, roughly 3.5% naive CD8, about 2.5% memory CD4, over 0.3% memory CD8.

The data were produced by immunoSEQ multiplex PCR, yet TCRdb's version contains in-frame clones alone and is incomplete. This sample has about 2.3 million clones; 85% to 95% occur once, and the top ten carry 0.39%. The clonotype was recovered from a man in his late teens or twenties in good health. Some clones in this sample may be carry-over from other donors' samples. Material: naive CD4+ T cells from PBMCs. Subset denoted: CD45RA+ positively selected. The chain links TRBV5-1 to TRBJ1-1; TRBD1 is a possible D gene (5 bases). CDR3 loop: CASSNPARGFTEAFF. CDR3 coding DNA: TGCGCCAGCAGCAACCCGGCAAGGGGATTCACTGAAGCTTTCTTT. The full variable domain, its missing parts supplied by reference TRBV5-1 and TRBJ1-1, is KAGVTQTPRYLIKTRGQQVTLSCSPISGHRSVSWYQQTPGQGLQFLFEYFSETQRNKGNFPGRFSGRQFSNSRSEMNVSTLELGDSALYLCASSNPARGFTEAFFGQGTRLTVV.